The 14 T cell receptor beta chains below come from one sample, sequenced in a study of siplizumab effects on memory and regulatory T cells. Profiled with immunoSEQ multiplex PCR; TCRdb holds only in-frame clones, not every one. The sample holds about 50,000 clones, roughly 84% seen once. The sequencing sample was made of naive CD8+ T cells sorted from blood. The receptors stem from a human donor in good health.

This clone was seen a handful of times. V and J are TRBV27 and TRBJ1-2; 8 bases fit TRBD1. Germline lookup yields CDR1 MNHEY and CDR2 SMNVEV (reference sequence). This CDR3 has 16 amino acids. The trim removed 0 bases at V and 4 bases at J, leaving 7 bases unmatched. In DNA, the CDR3 is TGTGCCAGCAGTTTATCAGGGCAGGGGGCGTTCTATGGCTACACCTTC. Translating it yields CASSLSGQGAFYGYTF.

V gene TRBV19 combines with J gene TRBJ1-1; 7 bases align to TRBD1. CDR3 length: 12 residues. Germline V gene sequence: CDR1 LNHDA, CDR2 SQIVND (reference sequence). V was clipped by 8 bases and J by 8 bases; unmatched bases: 8. The CDR3 region is CASSLGTAEAFF. Here the CDR3 DNA reads TGTGCCAGTTCGCTCGGGACAGCCGAAGCTTTCTTT.

This rearrangement joins TRBV6-1 to TRBJ2-7, with TRBD1 matching 7 bases. The J segment lost 3 bases and the V segment lost 1 base, leaving 6 bases of the junction unmatched. CDR3 length: 15 residues. The germline CDR1 and CDR2 sequences are MNHNS and SASEGT. This CDR3 is CASSEGTGAVYEQYF. The CDR3 DNA is TGTGCCAGCAGTGAAGGAACAGGGGCCGTCTACGAGCAGTACTTC.

The V and J genes are TRBV19 and TRBJ1-5; D is ambiguous. CDR3 size: 13 residues. V was shortened by 7 bases and J by 3 bases, with 10 bases between the two germline ends. CDR1 LNHDA and CDR2 SQIVND come from the germline V gene (reference sequence). The CDR3 is CASTPGVNQPQHF. CDR3 in DNA: TGTGCCAGTACCCCCGGGGTCAATCAGCCCCAGCATTTT.

The chain is built from TRBV5-6 and TRBJ2-1, with TRBD2 as a possible D gene (7 bases). V dropped 2 bases and J dropped 3 bases, with 12 bases sitting between them. The CDR3 loop spans 15 amino acids. CDR1 is SGHDT, CDR2 YYEEEE, per germline. The CDR3 protein is CASSFEGGFYNEQFF. The CDR3, as DNA: TGTGCCAGCAGCTTCGAGGGGGGGTTCTACAATGAGCAGTTCTTC.

The gene calls are TRBV29-1 and TRBJ1-1; a possible D gene is TRBD1 (5 bases). This CDR3 is 14 amino acids long. V was pared by 3 bases and J by 0 bases, with 11 bases between. In germline, CDR1 is SQVTM, CDR2 ANQGSEA. DNA of the CDR3: TGCAGCGTTGATGGGACGGTCGTGAACACTGAAGCTTTCTTT. As protein: CSVDGTVVNTEAFF.

The chain is built from TRBV5-1 and TRBJ2-7, with a possible D match to TRBD1 (5 bases). Germline CDR1 is SGHRS and CDR2 is YFSETQ. CDR3 length: 15 amino acids. V dropped 1 base and J dropped 1 base, with 12 bases sitting between them. CDR3 nucleotide sequence: TGCGCCAGCAGCTTGTCCAGGGTGGCTTCCTACGAGCAGTACTTC. It is translated as CASSLSRVASYEQYF.

CDR3 DNA: TGTGCCAGCAGCTTAGAGGTGGTAGCGGGGTTCCGACAAGAGACCCAGTACTTC. Protein: CASSLEVVAGFRQETQYF. The V gene is TRBV7-8, the J gene TRBJ2-5; the match to TRBD2 covers 8 bases. Per germline, CDR1 SGHVS and CDR2 FQNEAQ. This CDR3 is built from 18 residues. After removal of 1 base from V and 2 bases from J, the junction contained 12 bases not matched to a gene. The complete variable domain, with remaining parts taken from reference TRBV7-8 and TRBJ2-5, reads GAGVSQSPRYKVAKRGQDVALRCDPISGHVSLFWYQQALGQGPEFLTYFQNEAQLDKSGLPSDRFFAERPEGSVSTLKIQRTQQEDSAVYLCASSLEVVAGFRQETQYFGPGTRLLVL.

V is TRBV13 and J is TRBJ2-3; D could derive from TRBD1 or TRBD2 (5 bases each). The CDR3 runs 14 residues. Germline V gene data show CDR1 as PRHDT and CDR2 as FYEKMQ (reference sequence). V was cut by 5 bases and J by 2 bases, with 11 bases left in between. CDR3 sequence reads: CASSPGTDTDTQYF. CDR3 DNA: TGTGCCAGCAGCCCCGGGACGGACACAGATACGCAGTATTTT.

The chain employs TRBV19 and TRBJ2-2; D not certain. The CDR3 runs 14 residues. Germline CDR1 is LNHDA and CDR2 is SQIVND (reference sequence). The V gene lost 9 bases and the J gene lost 4 bases, with 15 bases spanning the gap. DNA of the CDR3: TGTGCCAGCCTCGGGTCTGCAGCCACCGGGGAGCTGTTTTTT. Residues: CASLGSAATGELFF. The whole variable domain, filled in from reference TRBV19 and TRBJ2-2, reads DGGITQSPKYLFRKEGQNVTLSCEQNLNHDAMYWYRQDPGQGLRLIYYSQIVNDFQKGDIAEGYSVSREKKESFPLTVTSAQKNPTAFYLCASLGSAATGELFFGEGSRLTVL.

The V call is TRBV27, the J call TRBJ2-5, with D unresolved. The CDR3 is 14 amino acids. Germline CDR1 MNHEY, CDR2 SMNVEV (reference sequence). The V gene lost 4 bases and the J gene lost 3 bases, with 12 bases spanning the gap. The CDR3 here is CASSSLLEKETQYF. Here the CDR3 DNA reads TGTGCCAGCAGTTCCCTTCTGGAGAAAGAGACCCAGTACTTC.

This chain connects TRBV5-4 to TRBJ1-1; weak D call: TRBD1 (6 bases). The V end lost 3 bases, the J end lost 1 base, and 10 bases lay between the germline ends. The CDR3 totals 14 residues. From germline, CDR1 is SGHNT and CDR2 YYREEE (reference sequence). The CDR3 DNA reads as TGTGCCAGCAGCTCAGGGGCAGGGAACACTGAAGCTTTCTTT. Its protein product is CASSSGAGNTEAFF.

The chain couples TRBV6-6 to TRBJ1-2, with no clear D. Germline CDR1 MNHNY, CDR2 SVGAGI (reference sequence). V was pared by 2 bases and J by 4 bases, with 11 bases between. CDR3 length: 14 amino acids. The CDR3, as DNA: TGTGCCAGCAGTTACGAAGAGGATCTCTATGGCTACACCTTC. Encoded protein: CASSYEEDLYGYTF.

The rearrangement joins TRBV12-5 to TRBJ2-7; D might be TRBD1 (6 bases). Trimming removed 1 base at V and 5 bases at J, with 9 bases between. This CDR3 spans 13 amino acids. Germline V gene sequence: CDR1 LGHNT, CDR2 FRNRAP. The CDR3 sequence is CASGLDRDHEQYF. CDR3 DNA: TGTGCTAGTGGTTTGGACAGGGATCACGAGCAGTACTTC.